This entry concerns a single T cell receptor (beta chain). The data belong to a study of blood T cell repertoires in COVID-19. Study-level information: COVID-19 samples collected from the United States, Italy and Spain covered acute and convalescent phases.

Original processing notes: Counts of nucleated cells, estimated from reference gene primer amplification, were obtained. Generated by immunoSEQ multiplex PCR, the TCRdb table keeps only in-frame clones and is missing some. For V, J and clone size, that table is used; D and trimming come from the DNA. The data hold under 250,000 clones, with roughly four fifths observed a single time. The CDR3 totals 14 residues. Germline values: CDR1 SGHNT, CDR2 YYREEE (reference sequence). V was clipped by 4 bases and J by 3 bases; unmatched bases: 7. This receptor was obtained from a woman aged 18-35 years with acute or convalescent COVID-19. The sequencing input was peripheral blood. The rearrangement joins TRBV5-4 to TRBJ2-7, with 7 positions matching TRBD1. The CDR3 nucleotides read TGTGCCAGCAGCCCATCGGACAGGAACTACGAGCAGTACTTC. Protein sequence: CASSPSDRNYEQYF.